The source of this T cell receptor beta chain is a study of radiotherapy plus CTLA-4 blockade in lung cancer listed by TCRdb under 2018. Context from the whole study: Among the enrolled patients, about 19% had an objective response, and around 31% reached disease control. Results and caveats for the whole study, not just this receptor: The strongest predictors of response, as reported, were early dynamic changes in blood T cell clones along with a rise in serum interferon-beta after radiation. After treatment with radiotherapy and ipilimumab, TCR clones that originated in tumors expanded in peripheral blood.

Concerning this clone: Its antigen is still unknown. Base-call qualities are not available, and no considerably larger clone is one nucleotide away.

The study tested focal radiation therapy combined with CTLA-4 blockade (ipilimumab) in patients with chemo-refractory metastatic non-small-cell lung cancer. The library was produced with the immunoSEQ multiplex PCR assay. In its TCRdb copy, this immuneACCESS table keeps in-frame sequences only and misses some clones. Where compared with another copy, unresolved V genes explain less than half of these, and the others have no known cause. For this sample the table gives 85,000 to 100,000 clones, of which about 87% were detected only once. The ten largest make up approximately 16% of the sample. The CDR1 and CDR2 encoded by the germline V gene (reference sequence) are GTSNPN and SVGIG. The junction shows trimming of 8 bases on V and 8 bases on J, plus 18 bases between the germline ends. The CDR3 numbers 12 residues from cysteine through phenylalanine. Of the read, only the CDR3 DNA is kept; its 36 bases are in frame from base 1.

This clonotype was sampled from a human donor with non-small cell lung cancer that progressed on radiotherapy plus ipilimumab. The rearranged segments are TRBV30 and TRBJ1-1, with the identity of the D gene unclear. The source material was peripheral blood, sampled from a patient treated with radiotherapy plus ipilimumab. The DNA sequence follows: TGTGCCGGAGTAAGCGGAACTTTGGAAGCTTTCTTT. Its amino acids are CAGVSGTLEAFF. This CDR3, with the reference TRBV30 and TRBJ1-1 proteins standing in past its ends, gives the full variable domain SQTIHQWPATLVQPVGSPLSLECTVEGTSNPNLYWYRQAAGRGLQLLFYSVGIGQISSEVPQNLSASRPQDRQFILSSKKLLLSDSGFYLCAGVSGTLEAFFGQGTRLTVV.